This T cell receptor (beta chain) was sequenced in a study of T cells in Graves' hyperthyroidism and ophthalmopathy. Overall study results and limits: Among clonotypes expanded in thyroid above 0.001, most were also found in blood. Ophthalmopathy and stable hyperthyroidism were told apart by a 13 V-J model.

There are many counts of this clonotype. The antigen remains unidentified. V dropped 2 bases and J dropped 5 bases, with 22 bases sitting between them. The CDR3 runs to 17 residues. The germline V gene encodes CDR1 MGHDK and CDR2 SYGVNS. What was amplified from RNA transcripts were TCR beta CDR3 regions. With the HTBI primer set, the TCR CDR3 went through a first round of RT-PCR. TCRdb re-called the multiplex PCR reads through MiXCR, storing one row per CDR3 protein. Found here are about 400,000 distinct CDR3 sequences, under 15% of them singletons; the top ten hold roughly 33%. Stable hyperthyroidism: no ophthalmopathy progression over 18 months of follow-up.

The TCR comes from a woman between 25 and 40 years old with Graves' hyperthyroidism. The material sequenced was blood. The chain employs TRBV25-1 and TRBJ2-7; a possible D gene is TRBD1 (6 bases). The CDR3 spells CASSEPLTMTGLNEQYF. DNA of the CDR3: TGTGCCAGCAGTGAACCTCTCACCATGACAGGACTCAACGAGCAGTACTTC.